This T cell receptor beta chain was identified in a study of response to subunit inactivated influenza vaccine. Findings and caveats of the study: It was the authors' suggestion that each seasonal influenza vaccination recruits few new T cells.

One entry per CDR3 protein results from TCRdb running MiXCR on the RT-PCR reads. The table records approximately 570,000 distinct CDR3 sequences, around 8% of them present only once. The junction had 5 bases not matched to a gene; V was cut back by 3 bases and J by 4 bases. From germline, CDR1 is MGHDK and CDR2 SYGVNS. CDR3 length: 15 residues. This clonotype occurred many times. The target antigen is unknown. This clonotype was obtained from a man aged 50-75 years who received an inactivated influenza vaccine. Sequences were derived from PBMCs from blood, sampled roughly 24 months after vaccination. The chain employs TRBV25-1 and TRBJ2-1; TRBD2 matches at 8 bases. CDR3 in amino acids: CASSDSGGLYNEQFF. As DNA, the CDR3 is TGTGCCAGCAGTGATTCGGGGGGGCTTTACAATGAGCAGTTCTTC.